The 18 T cell receptor beta chains in this list originate from one sample, sequenced in a study of breast tumors, draining lymph nodes, adjacent tissues. Samples came from axillary lymph nodes draining the breast cancer. One entry per CDR3 protein results from TCRdb running MiXCR on the multiplex PCR reads. The repertoire holds tens of thousands of distinct CDR3 sequences, with under 25% as singletons. Material for sequencing was axillary lymph node tissue. The receptor set was obtained from a female donor with breast cancer. Some clones in this sample may be carry-over from other donors' samples.

At least ten counts were recorded for this clonotype. This chain links TRBV2 with TRBJ2-5; D is ambiguous. CDR1 and CDR2 (germline): SNHLY, FYNNEI. V lost 2 bases and J 5 bases, leaving 12 bases between the germline ends. This CDR3 is built from 14 residues. CDR3 sequence: CASSELGEVETQYF. For the CDR3, the DNA is TGTGCCAGCAGTGAACTCGGTGAGGTCGAGACCCAGTACTTC.

Note on this clonotype: Being one base from a much bigger clone, this may be a read error. The CDR3 nucleotides are TGTGCCAGCGGCTTAGGGCTAGCACCTAACAATGAGCAGTTCTTC. Translated, it gives CASGLGLAPNNEQFF. The chain has TRBV11-2 and TRBJ2-1; a weak D match, TRBD2 (5 bases). Germline CDR1 and CDR2: SGHAT and FQNNGV. The CDR3 has 15 amino acids.

Turning to this clonotype: A read error may account for a junction end that differs from germline. The chain employs TRBV19 and TRBJ1-2, with TRBD1 matching over 10 bases. The CDR3 is 16 residues long. Germline lookup yields CDR1 LNHDA and CDR2 SQIVND (reference sequence). The CDR3 is CASTPGQGRSNHGHTF. CDR3 coding DNA: TGTGCCAGTACCCCGGGACAGGGGCGATCTAACCATGGCCACACCTTC.

V usage is TRBV12-3 or TRBV12-4 and J usage is TRBJ1-2; tentatively, D is TRBD1 (5 bases). With 6 bases removed from V and 8 bases from J, the gap between germline ends came to 19 bases. There are 14 residues in the CDR3. CDR3 DNA sequence: TGTGCCAGCAGACCCTCGGGACCGCTTCGCGGCTACACCTTC. It is translated as CASRPSGPLRGYTF.

The sample holds many counts of this clonotype. The chain is built from TRBV11-3 and TRBJ2-1; unclear D gene. V was pared by 1 base and J by 7 bases, with 8 bases between. CDR3 length equals 13 residues. Germline CDR1 and CDR2: SGHNT and YENEEA. The CDR3 DNA sequence: TGTGCCAGCAGCTTAGCGTCTCGTAATGAGCAGTTCTTC. This gives the protein CASSLASRNEQFF.

This clonotype was seen repeatedly, ten times or more. The chain uses TRBV7-2 and TRBJ2-3, with D hard to call. Germline V gives CDR1 SGHTA, CDR2 FQGNSA. V lost 5 bases to trimming and J lost 0 bases, with 9 bases between them. The CDR3 totals 14 residues. For the CDR3, the DNA is TGTGCCAGCAGCGCCCGACATAGCACAGATACGCAGTATTTT. Translated, it gives CASSARHSTDTQYF.

This clonotype was seen more than once but under ten times. The chain carries TRBV3-1 and TRBJ1-3, with D possibly matching TRBD1 (6 bases). CDR1 is LGHDT and CDR2 is YNNKEL in the germline V gene (reference sequence). The V end was cut by 4 bases, the J end by 0 bases, with 13 bases between. This CDR3 is built from 16 residues. CDR3: CASSPGQRISGNTIYF. The CDR3 coding sequence is TGTGCCAGCAGCCCCGGACAGCGTATCTCTGGAAACACCATATATTTT.

In the case of this clonotype: At one of its ends the junction is not consistent with the germline gene, which may arise from a read error. The chain has TRBV11-3 and TRBJ1-6, with TRBD1 as a possible D gene (6 bases). Looked up from germline, CDR1 is SGHNT and CDR2 is YENEEA. The CDR3 has 14 amino acids. The CDR3 here is CAGSLGGNNSPLHF. As DNA, the CDR3 is TGTGCCGGCAGCTTAGGGGGTAATAATTCACCCCTCCACTTT. Drawing the rest from reference TRBV11-3 and TRBJ1-6, the complete variable domain is EAGVVQSPRYKIIEKKQPVAFWCNPISGHNTLYWYLQNLGQGPELLIRYENEEAVDDSQLPKDRFSAERLKGVDSTLKIQPAELGDSAVYLCAGSLGGNNSPLHFGNGTRLTVT.

In this sample, this clonotype turned up many times. The chain combines TRBV7-9 with TRBJ2-3; D may be TRBD2 (5 bases). Germline V gene lookup returns CDR1 SEHNR and CDR2 FQNEAQ (reference sequence). V shed 2 bases and J shed 2 bases, with 14 bases lying between them. The CDR3 totals 16 residues. The CDR3 spells CASSLTSSYTTDTQYF. The DNA for the CDR3 is TGTGCCAGCAGCTTAACGTCTAGCTACACCACAGATACGCAGTATTTT.

This clonotype was seen only a few times. This chain joins TRBV28 and TRBJ2-7, with TRBD2 matching over 8 bases. The CDR3 is 15 amino acids. The trim removed 5 bases at V and 3 bases at J, leaving 9 bases unmatched. Germline-derived CDR1 and CDR2 are MDHEN and SYDVKM. The CDR3 DNA reads TGTGCCAGCAGTCCCTACCATAGCGGGAACTACGAGCAGTACTTC. Amino acid sequence: CASSPYHSGNYEQYF.

This sequence joins TRBV6-6 and TRBJ2-3; TRBD2 aligns across 14 bases. The CDR3 extends over 17 amino acids. The V gene end was trimmed by 4 bases and the J gene end by 2 bases; junction bases not matched to a gene: 5. From germline, CDR1 is MNHNY and CDR2 SVGAGI (reference sequence). In nucleotides, the CDR3 is TGTGCCAGCAGTTCGCGACTAGCGGGAGGGCCCACAGATACGCAGTATTTT. It translates to CASSSRLAGGPTDTQYF.

There are many counts of this clonotype. The chain uses TRBV7-3 and TRBJ2-3, with 12 nucleotides matching TRBD2. Per germline, CDR1 SGHTA and CDR2 FQGTGA. V gave up 1 base and J gave up 6 bases; unmatched junction bases: 8. The CDR3 length is 17 residues. CDR3 DNA sequence: TGTGCCAGCAGCTTAAAGGGACTAGCGGGTCCCCGGGATACGCAGTATTTT. As protein: CASSLKGLAGPRDTQYF.

Ten or more counts support this clonotype. The rearrangement uses TRBV20-1 and TRBJ2-1; 13 nucleotides agree with TRBD2. The CDR3 consists of 16 residues. Germline V gives CDR1 DFQATT, CDR2 SNEGSKA (reference sequence). Losses at the gene ends were 4 bases for V and 5 bases for J; bases not matched to a gene: 8. The CDR3: CSANGLAGVTHNEQFF. CDR3 DNA: TGCAGTGCTAATGGACTAGCGGGAGTTACCCACAATGAGCAGTTCTTC.

This clonotype was observed at least ten times. J is TRBJ2-3 and V is TRBV29-1; maybe TRBD1 (5 bases). The CDR3 length is 12 residues. V dropped 1 base and J dropped 7 bases, with 9 bases sitting between them. Germline V gives CDR1 SQVTM, CDR2 ANQGSEA. CDR3 in DNA: TGCAGCGTTGAAGCTAGGGGATATACGCAGTATTTT. Its protein product is CSVEARGYTQYF.

This clonotype was observed many times. The chain uses TRBV12-5 and TRBJ2-3; D perhaps matches TRBD1 (5 bases). Germline-derived CDR1 and CDR2 are LGHNT and FRNRAP. The CDR3 is 16 amino acids. Trimming cost V 0 bases and J 6 bases, with 16 bases left between them. The DNA of the CDR3 is TGTGCTAGTGGTTTGGTCCAATCCAGTTCAGGGGATACGCAGTATTTT. Its translation: CASGLVQSSSGDTQYF.

Worth noting for this clonotype: The conserved phenylalanine or tryptophan normally closing the CDR3 is absent here, so this likely arose from a read error. The V gene is TRBV6-5, the J gene TRBJ2-1; no reliable D call. From germline, CDR1 is MNHEY and CDR2 SVGAGI. This CDR3 region has 13 residues. V was trimmed by 6 bases and J by 7 bases, leaving 13 bases between them. The chain's CDR3 is CASSSQLGNEQFS. For the CDR3, the DNA is TGTGCCAGCAGCTCTCAATTAGGGAATGAGCAGTTCTCC.

The table lists this clonotype with many counts. The J gene is TRBJ2-2, the V gene TRBV7-6, with 12 bases fitting TRBD2. The junction had 1 base not matched to a gene; V was cut back by 1 base and J by 4 bases. Per the germline V gene, CDR1 is SGHVS and CDR2 is FNYEAQ. The CDR3 contains 16 residues. The CDR3 region is CASSLGTSGITGELFF. The CDR3 region has the DNA TGTGCCAGCAGCTTAGGGACTAGCGGGATCACCGGGGAGCTGTTTTTT.

This clonotype was counted between two and nine times. The gene calls are TRBV11-2 and TRBJ2-5; no definite D call. V shed 4 bases and J shed 5 bases, with 5 bases lying between them. CDR1 and CDR2 (germline): SGHAT, FQNNGV. CDR3 length equals 11 residues. This CDR3 reads CASSSSETQYF. In nucleotides, the CDR3 is TGTGCCAGCAGCTCCTCCGAGACCCAGTACTTC.